This TCR beta chain comes out of a study of memory CD4+ T cells and cytomegalovirus serostatus (dated by TCRdb to between 2018 and 2021). Looking at the study overall: The cohort comprised 33 healthy Belgian adults, 9 CMV seropositive and around 25 CMV seronegative. To replicate a published TCR-based CMV serostatus classifier, the researchers sequenced the CD4+ memory TCRbeta repertoires of a Belgian cohort whose cytomegalovirus serostatus was known.

Overall results and qualifications from the work: On the Belgian cohort, the classifier based on the original framework reached a median bootstrapped AUC of approximately 0.95, with a 95% CI of 0.76-1.00. CMV serostatus prediction reached a median bootstrapped AUC of nearly 0.96 with the original framework and just under 0.92 with a US-trained random forest. Unlike the original study, which covered naive and memory CD4+ and CD8+ populations, the Belgian study sequenced only CD4+CD45RO+ memory cells. The results were interpreted as suggesting that the CMV-associated TCR signature is largely present in the CD4+ memory repertoire. Among the 164 previously reported CMV-associated TCRbeta sequences, approximately 67 showed up in the CD4+ memory repertoires, with each one found in between one and five individuals.

Taken from the germline V gene, the CDR1 and CDR2 loops are SQVTM and ANQGSEA. The V and J ends are trimmed by 7 bases and 0 bases, leaving 15 bases between them. From the cysteine up to the phenylalanine, the CDR3 has a length of 14 residues. Of all the DNA, just the CDR3 is kept, 42 bases in frame from base 1. Genomic DNA was extracted from sorted cells with the Quick-DNA Microprep Kit. Amplification of TCRbeta DNA was done with the immunoSEQ hsTCRbeta kit, following the protocol from the manufacturer. TCRbeta libraries were sequenced on an Illumina MiSeq instrument. Per the authors' processing: Following removal of out-of-frame sequences, around 2,300,000 distinct TCRbeta sequences were retained, with an average of roughly 62,000 per individual. Each individual was scored using the number of 160 or so previously reported CMV-associated TCRbeta sequences that the individual carried and the total number of productive distinct TCRbeta sequences. A beta-binomial model was reimplemented in Python, and random forests from scikit-learn, run with default parameters, were trained on data from the US cohort. Classifier performance on the Belgian cohort was reported as the median AUC with percentile confidence intervals calculated over 10,000 bootstrap iterations. Held by TCRdb, this immuneACCESS table contains in-frame sequences only and omits some clones. Under half of the omission traces to an unresolved V gene where checked; the cause of the rest is unknown. Clone size and the V and J calls come from that table; the DNA yielded D and trimming. In this sample the table shows 60,000 to 70,000 clones, 70% to 80% of which occur a single time. The ten largest clones represent approximately 4.5% of the sample.

A FACSAria II was used to sort memory CD4+ T cells, defined as single viable CD3+CD4+CD8-CD45RO+ cells. CMV serostatus was determined with a Roche Elecsys assay detecting serum IgG against CMV pp150, pp28, p38 and p52. Following thawing, total CD4+ T cells were enriched through positive selection using CD4 magnetic microbeads. The samples came from a different study that was designed specifically to examine the CD4+ T cell memory repertoire. Peripheral blood mononuclear cells were isolated and cryopreserved according to standard operating procedures, and serum was stored at -80 degrees C. Staining used CD3-PerCP (BW264/56), CD4-APC (RPA-T4), CD45RO-PE (UCHT1) and CD8-Pacific Orange (3B5) antibodies, with Sytox blue excluding non-viable cells. The sample holds a few counts of this clone. It has no known antigen specificity. Base qualities were left out, and no much larger clone turns up one base away.

Sequenced: memory CD4+ T cells from blood. Rearrangement joined TRBV29-1 to TRBJ1-1; the D segment cannot be called with confidence. The receptor comes from an adult in good health and CMV-seropositive. The nucleotides read TGCAGCGCTACACATGGTAGACTGAACACTGAAGCTTTCTTT. This gives the protein CSATHGRLNTEAFF.